This T cell receptor beta chain was profiled in a study of blood T cell repertoires in COVID-19. Authors' analysis steps: Amplification from reference gene primers served as the basis for estimated nucleated cell counts. Some clones are missing from TCRdb's copy, which holds only in-frame ones; the method was immunoSEQ multiplex PCR. The V and J calls and clone size come from that table; D and trimming were worked out from the DNA. The profile covers roughly 200,000 clones, with more than 75% appearing a single time and about 0.96% taken by the ten largest. This clone was observed once. Germline V CDR1 and CDR2: LNHDA, SQIVND (reference sequence). The CDR3 consists of 16 residues. V shed 4 bases, J shed 5 bases, and the junction held 8 bases outside the gene matches.

Sequenced input: peripheral blood. This rearrangement joins TRBV19 to TRBJ2-2; 9 bases agree with TRBD2. The TCR originated in a woman under 30 who had recovered from COVID-19. This CDR3 is CASSKVAGALTGELFF. CDR3 bases: TGTGCCAGTAGTAAGGTAGCGGGGGCTTTGACCGGGGAGCTGTTTTTT.